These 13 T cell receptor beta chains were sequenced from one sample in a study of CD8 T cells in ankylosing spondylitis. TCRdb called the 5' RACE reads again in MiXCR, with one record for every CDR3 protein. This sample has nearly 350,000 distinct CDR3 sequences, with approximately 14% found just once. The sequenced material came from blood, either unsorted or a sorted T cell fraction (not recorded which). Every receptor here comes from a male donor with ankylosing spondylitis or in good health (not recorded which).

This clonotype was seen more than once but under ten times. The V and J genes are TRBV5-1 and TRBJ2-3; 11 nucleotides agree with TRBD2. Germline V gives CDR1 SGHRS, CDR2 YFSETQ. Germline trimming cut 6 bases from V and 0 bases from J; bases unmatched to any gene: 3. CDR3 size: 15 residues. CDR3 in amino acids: CASTLAGGSTDTQYF. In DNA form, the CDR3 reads TGCGCCAGCACCTTAGCGGGAGGGAGCACAGATACGCAGTATTTT.

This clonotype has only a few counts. The CDR3 reads CSAGIAGASGQETQYF. The CDR3 nucleotides are TGCAGTGCCGGGATAGCGGGAGCAAGTGGGCAAGAGACCCAGTACTTC. The chain couples TRBV20-1 to TRBJ2-5; 9 bases match TRBD2. J lost 2 bases, V lost 6 bases, and 13 bases had no gene match. The CDR3 totals 16 residues. Germline-derived CDR1 and CDR2 are DFQATT and SNEGSKA (reference sequence).

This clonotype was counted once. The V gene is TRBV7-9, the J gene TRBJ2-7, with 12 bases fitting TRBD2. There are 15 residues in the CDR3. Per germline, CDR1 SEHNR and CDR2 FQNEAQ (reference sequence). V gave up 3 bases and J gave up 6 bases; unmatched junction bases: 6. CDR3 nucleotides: TGTGCCAGCAGCTTGATCCTAGCGGGAGGGGGCGAGCAGTACTTC. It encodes CASSLILAGGGEQYF.

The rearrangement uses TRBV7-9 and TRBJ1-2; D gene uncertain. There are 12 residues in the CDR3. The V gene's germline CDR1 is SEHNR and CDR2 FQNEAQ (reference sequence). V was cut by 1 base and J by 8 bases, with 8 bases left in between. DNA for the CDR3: TGTGCCAGCAGCTTAGAAAGGAGGGGCTACACCTTC. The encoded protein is CASSLERRGYTF.

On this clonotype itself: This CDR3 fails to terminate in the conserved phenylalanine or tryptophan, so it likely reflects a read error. CDR3 in DNA: TGTGCCAGCAGCTTGTACAGGGACTCTGGAAACACCATATATTTA. Protein: CASSLYRDSGNTIYL. The rearrangement uses TRBV5-5 and TRBJ1-3, with D perhaps matching TRBD1 (6 bases). CDR1 and CDR2 from the germline V gene are SGHKS and YYEKEE (reference sequence). This CDR3 spans 15 amino acids. Between the trimmed V and J ends, which lost 1 base and 0 bases, there was a span of 8 bases.

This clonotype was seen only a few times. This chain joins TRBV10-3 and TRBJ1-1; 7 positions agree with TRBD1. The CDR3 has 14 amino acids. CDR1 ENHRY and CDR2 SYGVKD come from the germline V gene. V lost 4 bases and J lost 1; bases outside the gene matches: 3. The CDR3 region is CAISATGANTEAFF. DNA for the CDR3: TGTGCCATCAGTGCCACAGGGGCGAACACTGAAGCTTTCTTT.

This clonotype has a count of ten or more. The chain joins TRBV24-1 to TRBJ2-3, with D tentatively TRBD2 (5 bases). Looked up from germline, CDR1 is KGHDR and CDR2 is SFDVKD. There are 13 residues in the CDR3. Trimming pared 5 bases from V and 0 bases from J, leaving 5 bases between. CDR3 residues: CATSGGSTDTQYF. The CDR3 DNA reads TGTGCCACCAGTGGAGGGAGCACAGATACGCAGTATTTT.

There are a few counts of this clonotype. CDR3 protein: CAWSVQYRLNVYEQYF. Here the CDR3 DNA reads TGTGCCTGGAGTGTACAGTACCGCCTGAACGTCTACGAGCAGTACTTC. V gene TRBV30 combines with J gene TRBJ2-7, with D uncertain. This CDR3 comprises 16 residues. Germline V CDR1 and CDR2: GTSNPN, SVGIG (reference sequence). The ends were cut back, 0 bases at V and 3 bases at J, with 18 bases in the middle.

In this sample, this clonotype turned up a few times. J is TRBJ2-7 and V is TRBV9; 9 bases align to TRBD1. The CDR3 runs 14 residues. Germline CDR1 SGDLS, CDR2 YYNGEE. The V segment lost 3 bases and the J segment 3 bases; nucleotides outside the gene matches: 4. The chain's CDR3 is CASSAGQGVYEQYF. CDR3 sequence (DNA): TGTGCCAGCAGCGCGGGACAGGGAGTCTACGAGCAGTACTTC.

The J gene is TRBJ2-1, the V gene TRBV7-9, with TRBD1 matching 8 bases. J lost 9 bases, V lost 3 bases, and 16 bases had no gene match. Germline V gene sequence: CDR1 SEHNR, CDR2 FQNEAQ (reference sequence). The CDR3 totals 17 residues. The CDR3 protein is CASSLGFRQGMGAEQFF. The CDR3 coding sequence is TGTGCCAGCAGCTTGGGCTTCCGACAGGGGATGGGGGCTGAGCAGTTCTTC.

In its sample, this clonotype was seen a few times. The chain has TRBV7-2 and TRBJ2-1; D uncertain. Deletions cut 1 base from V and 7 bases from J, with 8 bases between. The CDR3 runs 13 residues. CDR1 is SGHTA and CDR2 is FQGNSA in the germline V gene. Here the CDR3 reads CASSLGVANEQFF. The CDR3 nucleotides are TGTGCCAGCAGCTTAGGGGTAGCAAATGAGCAGTTCTTC.

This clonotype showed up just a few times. CDR3 region: CASSPGPMNTEAFF. DNA of the CDR3: TGTGCCAGCAGCCCCGGGCCTATGAACACTGAAGCTTTCTTT. J is TRBJ1-1 and V is TRBV9; D is ambiguous. V was cut by 4 bases and J by 0 bases, with 10 bases left in between. In germline, CDR1 is SGDLS, CDR2 YYNGEE. This CDR3 is built from 14 residues.

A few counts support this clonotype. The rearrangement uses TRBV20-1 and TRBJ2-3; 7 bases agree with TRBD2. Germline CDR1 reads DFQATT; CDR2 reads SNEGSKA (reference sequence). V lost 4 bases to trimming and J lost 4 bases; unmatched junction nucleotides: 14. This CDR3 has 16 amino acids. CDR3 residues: CSANGGTTRGADTQYF. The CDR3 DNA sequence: TGCAGTGCTAACGGCGGGACTACCCGAGGGGCAGATACGCAGTATTTT.